The 23 T cell receptor beta chains below all came from one sample that was sequenced in a study of graft-versus-host responses after intestinal transplantation. No antigen has been assigned to these receptors. Here immunoSEQ multiplex PCR was the method, and the copy in TCRdb shows in-frame clones only, minus some. The table has about 88,000 clones, 94% seen once; the top ten hold about 0.2%. This sample comprised unstimulated CD4+ T cells sorted from spleen or lymph node cells, obtained before transplant. These receptors originate from a human donor who was the organ donor for an intestinal transplant.

This clone was counted once. This sequence joins TRBV19 and TRBJ2-1; possibly TRBD1 for D (5 bases). There are 15 residues in the CDR3. V lost 1 base, J lost 4 bases, and 11 bases lay in between. Germline-derived CDR1 and CDR2 are LNHDA and SQIVND (reference sequence). This CDR3 reads CASSIASGLYNEQFF. The CDR3 DNA is TGTGCCAGTAGTATAGCATCAGGGTTGTACAATGAGCAGTTCTTC.

The count of this clone is one. V usage is TRBV7-2 and J usage is TRBJ1-4; 7 nucleotides line up with TRBD1. This CDR3 is 13 amino acids long. V was clipped by 3 bases and J by 6 bases; unmatched bases: 1. The V gene's germline CDR1 is SGHTA and CDR2 FQGNSA. The CDR3 spells CASSFDRDEKLFF. The CDR3 DNA follows: TGTGCCAGCAGCTTCGACAGGGATGAAAAACTGTTTTTT.

The chain carries TRBV14 and TRBJ2-3, with 8 bases matching TRBD2. There are 13 residues in the CDR3. CDR1 is SGHDN and CDR2 is FVKESK in the germline V gene. V shed 5 bases and J 10 bases; nucleotides not matched to a gene: 8. The CDR3 bases are TGTGCCAGCAGCTCCCAAGCGGGGGAGCCGCAGTATTTT. Translation gives CASSSQAGEPQYF. The full variable domain, rest sourced from reference TRBV14 and TRBJ2-3, is EAGVTQFPSHSVIEKGQTVTLRCDPISGHDNLYWYRRVMGKEIKFLLHFVKESKQDESGMPNNRFLAERTGGTYSTLKVQPAELEDSGVYFCASSSQAGEPQYFGPGTRLTVL.

The chain employs TRBV29-1 and TRBJ2-7; 8 bases are a match to TRBD2. CDR1 and CDR2 (germline): SQVTM, ANQGSEA. The CDR3 runs 13 residues. V dropped 5 bases and J dropped 0; count of bases not matched to a gene: 3. This chain's CDR3 is CSVWTSFSYEQYF. CDR3 DNA: TGCAGCGTTTGGACTAGCTTCTCCTACGAGCAGTACTTC.

The V call is TRBV11-3, the J call TRBJ2-1; 11 bases line up with TRBD1. Germline CDR1 SGHNT, CDR2 YENEEA. V was clipped by 5 bases and J by 6 bases; unmatched bases: 12. The CDR3 runs 17 residues. This CDR3 reads CASSPRPPGQGVNEQFF. The DNA for the CDR3 is TGTGCCAGCAGCCCCCGGCCGCCGGGACAGGGGGTCAATGAGCAGTTCTTC.

The rearrangement uses TRBV28 and TRBJ2-7; 11 bases fit TRBD2. Looked up from germline, CDR1 is MDHEN and CDR2 is SYDVKM. This CDR3 has 15 residues. V shed 3 bases and J 4 bases; nucleotides not matched to a gene: 5. CDR3 protein: CASSFSSGGIYEQYF. CDR3 nucleotides: TGTGCCAGCAGTTTCTCTAGCGGGGGGATATACGAGCAGTACTTC.

The V call is TRBV10-3, the J call TRBJ1-2, with D uncertain. The germline V and J ends were trimmed by 0 bases and 5 bases, with 1 base remaining between them. CDR3 size: 11 residues. The germline V gene encodes CDR1 ENHRY and CDR2 SYGVKD. CDR3 coding DNA: TGTGCCATCAGTGAGTCGTATGGCTACACCTTC. Encoded protein: CAISESYGYTF.

The rearrangement joins TRBV9 to TRBJ2-1; D not certain. The CDR3 totals 13 residues. V gave up 4 bases and J gave up 7 bases, with 12 bases separating them. Germline CDR1 reads SGDLS; CDR2 reads YYNGEE. DNA of the CDR3: TGTGCCAGCAGCATATCTACAAGTAATGAGCAGTTCTTC. This translates into CASSISTSNEQFF.

The rearrangement uses TRBV28 and TRBJ1-1, with a tentative D call TRBD1 (6 bases). Germline V gene sequence: CDR1 MDHEN, CDR2 SYDVKM. The length of the CDR3 is 15 residues. V was shortened by 4 bases and J by 4 bases, with 16 bases between the two germline ends. Here the CDR3 DNA reads TGTGCCAGCAGTTACCCACAGACAGGCGGCACTGAAGCTTTCTTT. This sequence encodes CASSYPQTGGTEAFF.

This sequence joins TRBV18 and TRBJ2-2; D unresolved. Germline-derived CDR1 and CDR2 are KGHSH and LQKENI. The V and J ends lost 3 bases and 0 bases respectively, with 5 bases between them. The CDR3 length is 14 residues. The CDR3, as DNA: TGTGCCAGCTCACCGAATTCGAACACCGGGGAGCTGTTTTTT. This encodes CASSPNSNTGELFF.

The chain combines TRBV5-4 with TRBJ1-2, with D perhaps matching TRBD1 (6 bases). The CDR3 consists of 16 residues. V lost 4 bases, J lost 7 bases, and 23 bases lay in between. Germline V gene lookup returns CDR1 SGHNT and CDR2 YYREEE (reference sequence). In DNA form, the CDR3 reads TGTGCCAGCAGCGCGGGGGGCTCCTCCCGACGCGGTGGCTACACCTTC. Amino acid sequence: CASSAGGSSRRGGYTF.

The chain joins TRBV5-1 to TRBJ1-1, with a tentative D call TRBD1 (5 bases). The V end lost 0 bases, the J end lost 4 bases, and 10 bases lay between the germline ends. The CDR3 extends over 14 amino acids. CDR1 and CDR2 from the germline V gene are SGHRS and YFSETQ. This CDR3 reads CASSLGGGPTEAFF. The CDR3 DNA sequence: TGCGCCAGCAGCTTGGGCGGGGGACCCACTGAAGCTTTCTTT.

The chain recombines TRBV7-3 with TRBJ2-3; 14 nucleotides agree with TRBD2. Trimming at V came to 2 bases and at J to 2 bases, leaving 3 bases not matched to a gene. The length of the CDR3 is 17 residues. Germline CDR1 is SGHTA and CDR2 is FQGTGA. The CDR3: CASSLGTSGRNTDTQYF. CDR3 bases: TGTGCCAGCAGCTTAGGGACTAGCGGGAGAAACACAGATACGCAGTATTTT.

This clone appeared a single time. The chain employs TRBV11-2 and TRBJ2-5; D unclear. CDR3 length: 12 residues. The V end was cut by 3 bases, the J end by 2 bases, with 4 bases between. CDR1 SGHAT and CDR2 FQNNGV come from the germline V gene. The CDR3 here is CASSFRQETQYF. For the CDR3, the DNA is TGTGCCAGCAGCTTTCGACAAGAGACCCAGTACTTC.

The V call is TRBV2, the J call TRBJ1-1, with D possibly TRBD1 on 6 matching bases. The CDR3 has 15 residues. The V end was cut by 7 bases, the J end by 2 bases, with 17 bases between. Germline V gene sequence: CDR1 SNHLY, CDR2 FYNNEI. The CDR3 here is CASTDGTLFNTEAFF. CDR3 coding DNA: TGTGCCAGCACCGACGGGACACTTTTTAACACTGAAGCTTTCTTT. Looking up the rest from reference TRBV2 and TRBJ1-1 gives the full variable domain: EPEVTQTPSHQVTQMGQEVILRCVPISNHLYFYWYRQILGQKVEFLVSFYNNEISEKSEIFDDQFSVERPDGSNFTLKIRSTKLEDSAMYFCASTDGTLFNTEAFFGQGTRLTVV.

The CDR3 is CASSPHRGPGNTIYF. DNA for the CDR3: TGTGCCAGCAGCCCCCACAGGGGTCCTGGAAACACCATATATTTT. The rearrangement links TRBV7-2 to TRBJ1-3, with TRBD1 matching 7 bases. Germline values: CDR1 SGHTA, CDR2 FQGNSA. The CDR3 contains 15 residues. Trimming took 5 bases from V and 2 from J; bases not matched to a gene: 6.

The chain joins TRBV19 to TRBJ2-7; D is undetermined. V was shortened by 4 bases and J by 1 base, with 8 bases between the two germline ends. The CDR3 runs 13 residues. Germline V gene sequence: CDR1 LNHDA, CDR2 SQIVND (reference sequence). The CDR3 region is CASSTFPSYEQYF. The DNA of the CDR3 is TGTGCCAGTAGTACCTTTCCATCCTACGAGCAGTACTTC.

The rearrangement joins TRBV7-2 to TRBJ2-7; TRBD2 agrees at 7 bases. CDR3 size: 14 residues. J was trimmed by 3 bases and V by 3 bases; bases with no gene match: 5. Looked up from germline, CDR1 is SGHTA and CDR2 is FQGNSA. Written as DNA, the CDR3 is TGTGCCAGCAGCTTGACGACGGGGGGCTACGAGCAGTACTTC. Protein sequence: CASSLTTGGYEQYF.

In its sample, this clone was seen once. The chain uses TRBV9 and TRBJ2-1, with 15 positions matching TRBD2. CDR1 and CDR2 from the germline V gene are SGDLS and YYNGEE. The CDR3 length is 17 residues. V was pared by 0 bases and J by 6 bases, with 4 bases of the junction left unmatched. DNA for the CDR3: TGTGCCAGCAGCGTAGGGACTAGCGGGGGGGCCGGCAATGAGCAGTTCTTC. Amino acid sequence: CASSVGTSGGAGNEQFF.

Comment on this clone: Other DNA sequences of this sample code for an identical CDR3. The genes are TRBV7-9 and TRBJ2-5; tentative D call: TRBD1 (6 bases). In germline, CDR1 is SEHNR, CDR2 FQNEAQ (reference sequence). V gave up 0 bases and J gave up 3 bases, with 23 bases separating them. This CDR3 contains 19 residues. The CDR3 DNA is TGTGCCAGCAGCTTAGCGGGTCAGGGGATCCGTATCGGAAAAGAGACCCAGTACTTC. It encodes CASSLAGQGIRIGKETQYF.

This chain links TRBV28 with TRBJ1-5; no clear D gene. This CDR3 has 16 residues. Germline values: CDR1 MDHEN, CDR2 SYDVKM. Trimming took off 1 base at V and 2 bases at J, with 12 bases between the two ends. The CDR3, as DNA: TGTGCCAGCAGTTTATTGGCAACAGATGGCAATCAGCCCCAGCATTTT. The encoded protein is CASSLLATDGNQPQHF.

The J gene is TRBJ2-5, the V gene TRBV19, with TRBD2 as a possible D gene (6 bases). Germline loops: CDR1 LNHDA, CDR2 SQIVND (reference sequence). CDR3 length: 15 amino acids. Trimming stripped 3 bases from V and 7 bases from J, with 18 bases between. The CDR3 reads CASSIGPSVSGTQYF. CDR3 in DNA: TGTGCCAGTAGTATCGGGCCTAGCGTGAGCGGGACCCAGTACTTC. The full variable domain, with the rest looked up from reference TRBV19 and TRBJ2-5, is DGGITQSPKYLFRKEGQNVTLSCEQNLNHDAMYWYRQDPGQGLRLIYYSQIVNDFQKGDIAEGYSVSREKKESFPLTVTSAQKNPTAFYLCASSIGPSVSGTQYFGPGTRLLVL.

This chain joins TRBV7-3 and TRBJ1-6; no clear D. Trimming removed 2 bases from V and 9 bases from J, with 11 bases in between. Germline CDR1 and CDR2: SGHTA and FQGTGA. This CDR3 comprises 14 residues. The CDR3 here is CASSLGIAFSPLHF. CDR3 nucleotide sequence: TGTGCCAGCAGCTTAGGGATAGCTTTTTCACCCCTCCACTTT.